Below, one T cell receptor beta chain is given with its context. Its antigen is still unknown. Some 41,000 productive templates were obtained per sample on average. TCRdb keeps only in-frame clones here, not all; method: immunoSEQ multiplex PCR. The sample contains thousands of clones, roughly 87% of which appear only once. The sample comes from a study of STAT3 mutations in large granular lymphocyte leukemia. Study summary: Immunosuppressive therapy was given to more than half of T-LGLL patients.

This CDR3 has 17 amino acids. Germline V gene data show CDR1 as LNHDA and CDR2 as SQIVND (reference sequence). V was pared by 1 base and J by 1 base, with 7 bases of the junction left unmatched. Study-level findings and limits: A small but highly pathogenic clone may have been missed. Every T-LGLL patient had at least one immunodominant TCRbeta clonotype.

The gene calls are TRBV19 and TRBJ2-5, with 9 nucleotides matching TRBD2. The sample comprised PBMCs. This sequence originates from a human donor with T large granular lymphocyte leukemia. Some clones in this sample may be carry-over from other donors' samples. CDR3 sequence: CASSIVRAGGLQETQYF. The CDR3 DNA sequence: TGTGCCAGTAGTATAGTACGAGCGGGGGGCCTCCAAGAGACCCAGTACTTC.